This T cell receptor (beta chain) was profiled in a study of blood T cell repertoires in COVID-19. Study details: T cells, B-cell-depleted T cells, or PBMCs supplied cDNA or gDNA.

Seattle cases were enrolled at active infection and followed longitudinally. The germline V gene encodes CDR1 MNHEY and CDR2 SVGAGI. The V gene end was trimmed by 5 bases and the J gene end by 3 bases; junction bases not matched to a gene: 8. The CDR3 has 15 amino acids. Produced via immunoSEQ multiplex PCR; TCRdb's table is partial and in-frame only. The sample records about 97,000 clones, approximately 86% being singletons. This receptor was taken from a man aged 45-60 years with COVID-19, enrolled during active disease. The V gene is TRBV6-5, the J gene TRBJ1-1; 8 bases agree with TRBD1. The sequencing sample was made of peripheral blood. The CDR3 loop reads CASSIRQGLDTEAFF. The CDR3 DNA follows: TGTGCCAGCAGTATCAGACAGGGGCTCGACACTGAAGCTTTCTTT.